The rows below give T cell receptor beta chains drawn from one sample of a study of blood T cells in healthy people across ages. Via MiXCR, TCRdb re-called the 5' RACE reads, giving one row per CDR3 protein. The sample yields under 800,000 distinct CDR3 sequences, 20% to 25% seen once. Sequenced material: blood. Receptors were obtained from a man aged 65 to 79 in good health. The CDR3 runs from the conserved cysteine through the conserved F or W. Each record gives: D gene, J gene, V gene, clone size, CDR3 protein, CDR3 DNA. The D gene is left open where the match is weak. Only some rows state a clone size, as once, few, many or a class for expanded clones.

>TRBD2|TRBJ2-5|TRBV20-1|few
CSAMAGGRQETQYF
TGCAGTGCTATGGCGGGAGGGAGACAAGAGACCCAGTACTTC
>TRBD1|TRBJ2-1|TRBV25-1|-
CASSEDRPNEQFF
TGTGCCAGCAGTGAGGACAGGCCAAATGAGCAGTTCTTC
>-|TRBJ2-5|TRBV20-1|few
CSARDPRAPQETQYF
TGCAGTGCTAGAGATCCCCGGGCCCCTCAAGAGACCCAGTACTTC
>TRBD1|TRBJ2-5|TRBV18|many
CASSPLQGAQETQYF
TGTGCCAGCTCACCACTACAGGGGGCACAAGAGACCCAGTACTTC
>-|TRBJ1-2|TRBV12-3/TRBV12-4|-
CASSFQLGYGYTF
TGTGCCAGCAGTTTTCAGTTGGGATATGGCTACACCTTC
>TRBD1|TRBJ2-5|TRBV27|-
CASRDRESETQYF
TGTGCCAGCAGGGACAGGGAGTCCGAGACCCAGTACTTC
>-|TRBJ2-6|TRBV12-3/TRBV12-4|many
CASTQGSGANVLTF
TGTGCCAGCACCCAGGGATCGGGGGCCAACGTCCTGACTTTC
>-|TRBJ2-6|TRBV5-1|few
CASSLVGTGANVLTF
TGCGCCAGCAGCTTGGTGGGTACTGGGGCCAACGTCCTGACTTTC
>-|TRBJ2-7|TRBV19|few
CASSIRVGQNYEQYF
TGTGCCAGTAGTATCAGGGTTGGGCAGAACTACGAGCAGTACTTC
>-|TRBJ2-5|TRBV28|few
CASTPLGLETQYF
TGTGCCAGCACTCCGCTGGGGTTGGAGACCCAGTACTTC
>-|TRBJ2-1|TRBV7-2|many
CASSIRGLNVINNEQFF
TGTGCCAGCAGCATTAGGGGTTTGAATGTCATCAACAATGAGCAGTTCTTC
>TRBD2|TRBJ2-1|TRBV29-1|-
CSVEVPGLAYNEQFF
TGCAGCGTTGAAGTGCCGGGACTAGCCTACAATGAGCAGTTCTTC
>-|TRBJ2-5|TRBV7-3|-
CASSEWTGAQETQYF
TGTGCCAGCAGCGAGTGGACGGGGGCGCAAGAGACCCAGTACTTC
>-|TRBJ2-5|TRBV7-2|many
CASSEHSGGETQYF
TGTGCCAGCAGTGAGCACAGCGGAGGGGAGACCCAGTACTTC
>-|TRBJ2-7|TRBV20-1|-
CSTSGSVGPTYEQYF
TGCAGTACCTCGGGATCGGTAGGTCCTACCTACGAGCAGTACTTC
>TRBD1|TRBJ2-4|TRBV10-3|many
CAIMGDRETKNIQYF
TGTGCCATCATGGGGGACAGGGAGACCAAAAACATTCAGTACTTC
>TRBD2|TRBJ2-7|TRBV20-1|few
CSASGLAGGVEQYF
TGCAGTGCTAGCGGTCTAGCGGGAGGAGTTGAGCAGTACTTC
>-|TRBJ1-4|TRBV29-1|-
CSVERRREGANEKLFF
TGCAGCGTTGAAAGGCGGAGGGAAGGAGCTAATGAAAAACTGTTTTTT
>-|TRBJ1-4|TRBV29-1|few
CSVSGGQTNEKLFF
TGCAGCGTTTCGGGGGGGCAGACGAATGAAAAACTGTTTTTT
>-|TRBJ2-4|TRBV10-3|many
CAISESVASLNIQYF
TGTGCCATCAGTGAGTCAGTTGCCAGTTTAAACATTCAGTACTTC
>-|TRBJ2-1|TRBV29-1|-
CSVDRDYNEQFF
TGCAGCGTGGACCGGGACTACAATGAGCAGTTCTTC
>-|TRBJ2-3|TRBV7-9|-
CASSLETLDTQYF
TGTGCCAGCAGCTTAGAAACATTAGATACGCAGTATTTT
>-|TRBJ2-5|TRBV27|-
CASSSGLGRQTQYF
TGTGCCAGCAGTTCAGGACTGGGGAGGCAGACCCAGTACTTC
>TRBD2|TRBJ2-1|TRBV6-5|-
CASSWTSGDSYNEQFF
TGTGCCAGCAGTTGGACTAGCGGTGACTCCTACAATGAGCAGTTCTTC
>TRBD2|TRBJ2-1|TRBV7-9|few
CASSLELAGYNEQFF
TGTGCCAGCAGCTTAGAACTAGCGGGCTACAATGAGCAGTTCTTC
>TRBD1|TRBJ2-5|TRBV5-1|-
CASSFGLSGQGAETQYF
TGCGCCAGCAGCTTCGGCCTTAGTGGACAGGGGGCAGAGACCCAGTACTTC
>-|TRBJ2-7|TRBV9|-
CASSVAGQAYEQYF
TGTGCCAGCAGCGTAGCTGGCCAGGCCTACGAGCAGTACTTC
>-|TRBJ1-4|TRBV20-1|few
CSARDWRATNEKLFF
TGCAGTGCTAGAGATTGGCGGGCGACTAATGAAAAACTGTTTTTT
>-|TRBJ2-7|TRBV3-1|-
CASSPQEPYEQYF
TGTGCCAGCAGTCCCCAGGAACCCTACGAGCAGTACTTC
>-|TRBJ2-7|TRBV5-1|few
CASSLSSQSYEQYF
TGCGCCAGCAGCCTGTCTTCTCAATCGTACGAGCAGTACTTC
>-|TRBJ1-1|TRBV6-5|-
CASSTRGGNTEAFF
TGTGCCAGCAGCACTAGGGGCGGGAACACTGAAGCTTTCTTT
>TRBD2|TRBJ2-5|TRBV20-1|few
CSARDRLAGGPQTQYF
TGCAGTGCTAGAGATCGGCTAGCGGGAGGGCCTCAGACCCAGTACTTC
>TRBD2|TRBJ2-7|TRBV14|few
CASSQASGSLQYF
TGTGCCAGCAGCCAAGCTAGCGGGAGTTTGCAGTACTTC
>TRBD1|TRBJ2-5|TRBV20-1|few
CSARRGQGARETQYF
TGCAGTGCTAGACGAGGACAGGGGGCGAGAGAGACCCAGTACTTC
>TRBD2|TRBJ2-1|TRBV6-2/TRBV6-3|many
CASSTLRVSLAGGVYNEQFF
TGTGCCAGCAGTACTCTCAGAGTTTCGCTAGCGGGAGGGGTCTACAATGAGCAGTTCTTC
>TRBD1|TRBJ1-6|TRBV24-1|few
CATSDRWDRYNFDSPLHF
TGTGCCACCAGTGACCGCTGGGACAGATATAATTTTGATTCACCCCTCCACTTT
>-|TRBJ1-5|TRBV29-1|few
CSVEDPNQPQHF
TGCAGCGTTGAAGACCCTAATCAGCCCCAGCATTTT
>TRBD2|TRBJ2-3|TRBV15|-
CATSRALLTSGSTDTQYF
TGTGCCACCAGCAGAGCACTCCTGACTAGCGGGAGCACAGATACGCAGTATTTT
>TRBD1|TRBJ2-5|TRBV10-3|-
CAISQGQGFQETQYF
TGTGCCATCAGTCAGGGACAGGGGTTCCAAGAGACCCAGTACTTC
>TRBD1|TRBJ2-5|TRBV6-5|-
CASGRQGGRETQYF
TGTGCCAGCGGAAGACAGGGGGGAAGAGAGACCCAGTACTTC
>TRBD1|TRBJ1-6|TRBV5-1|-
CASSPSGTGNSPLHF
TGCGCCAGCAGCCCATCCGGGACAGGAAATTCACCCCTCCACTTT
>-|TRBJ1-4|TRBV27|few
CASSFWVGEKLFF
TGTGCCAGCAGTTTCTGGGTTGGCGAAAAACTGTTTTTT
>TRBD2|TRBJ2-5|TRBV3-1|-
CAGSRGTSGSLETQYF
TGTGCCGGCAGCCGCGGGACTAGCGGGAGTTTGGAGACCCAGTACTTC
>-|TRBJ2-1|TRBV6-2/TRBV6-3|-
CAPSRGGQRAVQDEQFF
TGTGCCCCAAGTCGGGGAGGCCAGCGGGCGGTCCAGGATGAGCAGTTCTTC
>-|TRBJ2-7|TRBV7-2|-
CASSPSSDYEQYF
TGTGCCAGCAGCCCCTCCAGCGACTACGAGCAGTACTTC
>-|TRBJ2-7|TRBV20-1|few
CSASKGSRYEQYF
TGCAGTGCTAGTAAGGGTTCCCGCTACGAGCAGTACTTC
>-|TRBJ1-2|TRBV12-3/TRBV12-4|-
CASSFGLLVFNYGYTF
TGTGCCAGCAGTTTTGGCTTATTAGTCTTTAACTATGGCTACACCTTC
>-|TRBJ2-2|TRBV2|many
CASSEGDIAPGELFF
TGTGCCAGCAGTGAAGGAGATATAGCCCCCGGGGAGCTGTTTTTT
>-|TRBJ2-2|TRBV20-1|few
CSARAPGTRNTGELFF
TGCAGTGCTAGAGCACCGGGTACACGGAACACCGGGGAGCTGTTTTTT
>-|TRBJ1-3|TRBV6-5|-
CASSSVLRGNTIYF
TGTGCCAGCAGTTCGGTCCTAAGAGGAAACACCATATATTTT
>-|TRBJ2-1|TRBV15|few
CATSREYSGTLNEQFF
TGTGCCACCAGCAGGGAATATTCCGGGACTCTCAATGAGCAGTTCTTC
>TRBD1|TRBJ2-1|TRBV5-1|-
CASSISGTGYNEQFF
TGCGCCAGCAGCATTTCCGGGACAGGGTACAATGAGCAGTTCTTC
>-|TRBJ2-1|TRBV20-1|-
CSAEEPRSYNEQFF
TGCAGTGCTGAGGAGCCCCGCTCCTACAATGAGCAGTTCTTC
>-|TRBJ1-1|TRBV28|-
CASSQEWTEAFF
TGTGCCAGCAGCCAGGAGTGGACTGAAGCTTTCTTT